This TCR beta chain was recorded in a study of Ad26.COV2.S vaccination and SARS-CoV-2 variants. Study-level background: Donor was in the COV1001 Ad26.COV2.S trial arm. By the intramuscular route, Ad26.COV2.S was given once, or twice 56 days apart.

The repertoire was sequenced with immunoSEQ multiplex PCR; TCRdb's copy has only in-frame clones and lacks some. Counted here are about 470,000 clones, about 90% occurring once; the ten biggest clones make up under 4.5%. Of note for this clone: Its antigen remains unidentified.

Treatment noted: around 19 received Ad26.COV2.S at low or high dose, single or two shots; about 5 received placebo; per-sample allocation not given. The samples date from day 63 after the first vaccine or placebo injection. Study outcomes and limitations: Vaccine recipients surpassed placebo recipients in spike-specific TCR breadth.

V lost 4 bases to trimming and J lost 12 bases, with 14 bases between them. The CDR3 is 11 amino acids. Sequenced here: peripheral blood, sampled in a trial of Ad26.COV2.S vaccine versus placebo. J is TRBJ2-7 and V is TRBV5-3; D call uncertain. TRBV5-3 is an ORF, with its function uncertain. This TCR was sampled from a person between 18 and 59 years old who received the Ad26.COV2.S COVID-19 vaccine or a placebo. The CDR3 sequence is CARSIRSVPYF. The DNA of the CDR3 is TGTGCCAGAAGCATCCGGAGCGTACCGTACTTC.